The 12 T cell receptor beta chains reported below all come from one sample, sequenced in a study of shared clonotypes between healthy human individuals. The method was immunoSEQ multiplex PCR; TCRdb's version includes in-frame clones alone and lacks a portion of them. The top ten hold 12% of the sample, which has about 560,000 clones, roughly four fifths seen once. Sequenced material: PBMCs. The receptor set was obtained from a woman in her 40s in good health. Some clones in this sample may be carry-over from other donors' samples.

CDR3 DNA sequence: TGTGCCAGCAGTCCAACTAGCGGGAGAGGAGAGACCCAGTACTTC. Translated: CASSPTSGRGETQYF. V usage is TRBV28 and J usage is TRBJ2-5; the match to TRBD2 covers 11 bases. CDR3 size: 15 residues. Germline V gene data show CDR1 as MDHEN and CDR2 as SYDVKM. V gave up 5 bases and J gave up 4 bases; unmatched junction bases: 6. Together with reference TRBV28 and TRBJ2-5, the CDR3 gives the full variable domain: DVKVTQSSRYLVKRTGEKVFLECVQDMDHENMFWYRQDPGLGLRLIYFSYDVKMKEKGDIPEGYSVSREKKERFSLILESASTNQTSMYLCASSPTSGRGETQYFGPGTRLLVL.

On this clone: Other DNA sequences in the sample encode the same CDR3. This chain connects TRBV19 to TRBJ2-7; D may correspond to TRBD1 or TRBD2 (7 bases each). V lost 4 bases, J lost 1 base, and 11 bases lay in between. Per germline, CDR1 LNHDA and CDR2 SQIVND (reference sequence). This CDR3 is built from 14 residues. The CDR3 region is CASSTGGGSYEQYF. For the CDR3, the DNA is TGTGCCAGTAGTACAGGGGGGGGTTCCTACGAGCAGTACTTC. Full variable domain (rest looked up from reference TRBV19 and TRBJ2-7): DGGITQSPKYLFRKEGQNVTLSCEQNLNHDAMYWYRQDPGQGLRLIYYSQIVNDFQKGDIAEGYSVSREKKESFPLTVTSAQKNPTAFYLCASSTGGGSYEQYFGPGTRLTVT.

The gene calls are TRBV6-1 and TRBJ2-3; D uncertain. This CDR3 is built from 10 residues. Trimming left V 10 bases short and J 0 bases short, with 2 bases between. Germline assignment: CDR1 MNHNS and CDR2 SASEGT. CDR3: CAISTDTQYF. DNA for the CDR3: TGTGCCATTAGCACAGATACGCAGTATTTT.

The chain couples TRBV29-1 to TRBJ2-5; no clear D. From germline, CDR1 is SQVTM and CDR2 ANQGSEA. The CDR3 extends over 13 amino acids. V shed 4 bases and J shed 4 bases, with 13 bases lying between them. The CDR3 region is CSVGPDVGETQYF. The DNA of the CDR3 is TGCAGCGTTGGTCCCGACGTGGGAGAGACCCAGTACTTC. Variable domain in full (rest from reference TRBV29-1 and TRBJ2-5): SAVISQKPSRDICQRGTSLTIQCQVDSQVTMMFWYRQQPGQSLTLIATANQGSEATYESGFVIDKFPISRPNLTFSTLTVSNMSPEDSSIYLCSVGPDVGETQYFGPGTRLLVL.

The chain has TRBV7-9 and TRBJ1-2; D remains ambiguous. The length of the CDR3 is 15 residues. Between the trimmed V and J ends, which lost 3 bases and 0 bases, there was a span of 11 bases. Per the germline V gene, CDR1 is SEHNR and CDR2 is FQNEAQ (reference sequence). The CDR3, as DNA: TGTGCCAGCAGCTTGACGACACCGCCTAACTATGGCTACACCTTC. This encodes CASSLTTPPNYGYTF.

V and J are TRBV5-6 and TRBJ1-2, with D unresolved. V lost 0 bases and J 3 bases, leaving 6 bases between the germline ends. This CDR3 is 13 amino acids long. From germline, CDR1 is SGHDT and CDR2 YYEEEE. CDR3 in amino acids: CASSLAGHYGYTF. The CDR3 DNA sequence: TGTGCCAGCAGCTTGGCTGGGCACTATGGCTACACCTTC.

The CDR3 DNA follows: TGTGCCAGCAGCTTAGAGCAGGGGGCCTGGGAGACCCAGTACTTC. This translates into CASSLEQGAWETQYF. This sequence joins TRBV7-6 and TRBJ2-5; 8 nucleotides line up with TRBD1. V trimming: 1 base; J trimming: 5 bases; junction bases outside the gene matches: 6. The CDR3 is 15 amino acids. Looked up from germline, CDR1 is SGHVS and CDR2 is FNYEAQ.

This clone was observed once. The chain employs TRBV25-1 and TRBJ2-3, with a weak D call TRBD1 (5 bases). This CDR3 comprises 14 residues. The germline CDR1 and CDR2 sequences are MGHDK and SYGVNS. V lost 4 bases and J lost 3, with 11 bases in between. DNA of the CDR3: TGTGCCAGCAGTGGCTGGGGCTTTACAGATACGCAGTATTTT. Protein sequence: CASSGWGFTDTQYF. The variable domain in full, with the rest retrieved from reference TRBV25-1 and TRBJ2-3, is EADIYQTPRYLVIGTGKKITLECSQTMGHDKMYWYQQDPGMELHLIHYSYGVNSTEKGDLSSESTVSRIRTEHFPLTLESARPSHTSQYLCASSGWGFTDTQYFGPGTRLTVL.

The chain has TRBV12-5 and TRBJ2-1, with 7 positions matching TRBD2. The V gene's germline CDR1 is LGHNT and CDR2 FRNRAP. CDR3 size: 16 residues. Losses at the gene ends were 5 bases for V and 5 bases for J; bases not matched to a gene: 12. The CDR3 DNA sequence: TGTGCTAGTGGTCCTTCGTGGCGGGAGTGCAACAATGAGCAGTTCTTC. Protein sequence: CASGPSWRECNNEQFF.

J is TRBJ2-3 and V is TRBV30, with 16 bases fitting TRBD2. The CDR3 sequence is 17 residues long. CDR1 GTSNPN and CDR2 SVGIG come from the germline V gene (reference sequence). V shed 4 bases, J shed 7 bases, and the junction held 11 bases outside the gene matches. In nucleotides, the CDR3 is TGTGCCTGGATGGAGGGACTAGCGGGAGGGCCAGGAAATACGCAGTATTTT. It encodes CAWMEGLAGGPGNTQYF.

The chain has TRBV10-3 and TRBJ2-1, with TRBD2 matching over 7 bases. Germline lookup yields CDR1 ENHRY and CDR2 SYGVKD. This CDR3 has 15 amino acids. Unmatched junction bases numbered 5, after V lost 6 bases and J lost 0 bases. In DNA, the CDR3 is TGTGCCATCAGCCCCCTAGCGGCCTCCTACAATGAGCAGTTCTTC. This codes for CAISPLAASYNEQFF.

V gene TRBV4-2 combines with J gene TRBJ2-4; possible D gene TRBD2, 5 bases. V was shortened by 1 base and J by 6 bases, with 16 bases between the two germline ends. The CDR3 length is 16 residues. Germline V CDR1 and CDR2: LGHNA, YNFKEQ. The CDR3 DNA reads TGTGCCAGCAGCCAAGTAGGGAGTTCGGGTTTAAACATTCAGTACTTC. Its translation is CASSQVGSSGLNIQYF.